A selection of T cell receptor beta chains follows, all from one sample in a study of blood T cell repertoires in COVID-19. The assay was immunoSEQ multiplex PCR, and TCRdb's table has in-frame clones only and misses some. The sample contains around 130,000 clones, 84% of which appear only once. Material for sequencing was peripheral blood. These TCRs come from a woman older than 75 with acute or convalescent COVID-19. Each CDR3 is given with its conserved first and last residue. Fields, in order: clone size, V gene, D gene, J gene, CDR3 DNA, CDR3 protein. D genes are given only for firm matches. Clone size appears in some rows only: once, few, many, or a class for an expanded clone.

size: .
V: TRBV15
D: TRBD1
J: TRBJ2-7
DNA: TGTGCCACCGCGCGATCAACAGGGGGCGCCGAGCAGTACTTC
CDR3: CATARSTGGAEQYF

size: few
V: TRBV21-1
D: .
J: TRBJ1-5
DNA: TGTGCCAGCAGCAAAAAGCCCCTCGGGTCCATTTTACTGAGCAATCAGCCCCAGCATTTT
CDR3: CASSKKPLGSILLSNQPQHF

size: .
V: TRBV3-1/TRBV3-2
D: .
J: TRBJ1-5
DNA: TGTGCCAGCAGCCCCCGGGAGGGAGGCCAGCCCCAGCATTTT
CDR3: CASSPREGGQPQHF

size: once
V: TRBV5-6
D: .
J: TRBJ2-6
DNA: TGTGCCAGCAGTCAGGCCGCCGGGGCCAACGTCCTGACTTTC
CDR3: CASSQAAGANVLTF

size: few
V: TRBV7-9
D: .
J: TRBJ1-2
DNA: TGTGCCAGCAACCCTCTTTTCGGGGAAGTAGGCTATGGCTACACCTTC
CDR3: CASNPLFGEVGYGYTF

size: .
V: TRBV29-1
D: TRBD1
J: TRBJ2-3
DNA: TGCAGCGTTGAATCCCGGGACAGGGACCCAGATACGCAGTATTTT
CDR3: CSVESRDRDPDTQYF

size: once
V: TRBV5-4
D: TRBD1
J: TRBJ1-4
DNA: TGTGCCAGCAGGTCAGACAGGGCGGCGTCCGGAAAACTGTTTTTT
CDR3: CASRSDRAASGKLFF

size: .
V: TRBV4-3
D: TRBD2
J: TRBJ2-3
DNA: TGCGCCAGCAGCCAACTGCCGACTAGCGGGGAGGGGTATACGCAGTATTTT
CDR3: CASSQLPTSGEGYTQYF

size: .
V: TRBV5-5
D: TRBD1
J: TRBJ2-2
DNA: TGTGCCAGCAGCTTAGGGGAATGGACAGGGTGGACCGGGGAGCTGTTTTTT
CDR3: CASSLGEWTGWTGELFF

size: .
V: TRBV5-6
D: TRBD2
J: TRBJ2-7
DNA: TGTGCCAGCAGCTTGGGCCCCATCGCGGGAGGGACCTACGAGCAGTACTTC
CDR3: CASSLGPIAGGTYEQYF

size: .
V: TRBV6-5
D: TRBD1
J: TRBJ1-3
DNA: TGTGCCAGCAGACCAGGGGGCGGAAACACCATATATTTT
CDR3: CASRPGGGNTIYF

size: .
V: TRBV7-2
D: .
J: TRBJ2-7
DNA: TGTGCCAGCAGCTTAGGCGTGGTCGCTTCCTACGAGCAGTACTTC
CDR3: CASSLGVVASYEQYF

size: .
V: TRBV11-2
D: .
J: TRBJ2-2
DNA: TGTGCCAGCAGCTTAGATCAGGTCACCGGGGAGCTGTTTTTT
CDR3: CASSLDQVTGELFF

size: .
V: TRBV7-2
D: TRBD1
J: TRBJ1-2
DNA: TGTGCCAGCAGCTTAGGCGGGACAGGGGGCACTAACTATGGCTACACCTTC
CDR3: CASSLGGTGGTNYGYTF

size: .
V: TRBV3-1/TRBV3-2
D: .
J: TRBJ1-1
DNA: TGTGCCAGCAGCCCGGGACTCAGGAACACTGAAGCTTTCTTT
CDR3: CASSPGLRNTEAFF

size: .
V: TRBV4-3
D: TRBD1
J: TRBJ1-4
DNA: TGCGCCAGCAGCCGGTCCGGGGGACAGAATAATGAAAAACTGTTTTTT
CDR3: CASSRSGGQNNEKLFF

size: .
V: TRBV4-1
D: TRBD2
J: TRBJ2-7
DNA: TGCGCCAGCAGCCACTATAGCGGGAGGGCCTACGAGCAGTACTTC
CDR3: CASSHYSGRAYEQYF

size: .
V: TRBV19
D: .
J: TRBJ2-7
DNA: TGTGCCAGTAGTATAAGTCTAAGCTCCTACGAGCAGTACTTC
CDR3: CASSISLSSYEQYF

size: .
V: TRBV4-3
D: TRBD2
J: TRBJ2-1
DNA: TGCGCCAGCAGCCTATTAGCGGGGGGACATGAGCAGTTCTTC
CDR3: CASSLLAGGHEQFF

size: .
V: TRBV4-3
D: .
J: TRBJ2-7
DNA: TGCGCCAGCAGCGGACGCTACTCAGGAGCGGTGGCCTACGAGCAGTACTTC
CDR3: CASSGRYSGAVAYEQYF

size: .
V: TRBV7-6
D: .
J: TRBJ2-7
DNA: TGTGCCAGCACCCCTGGCTTGGAGGAGGCCTACGAGCAGTACTTC
CDR3: CASTPGLEEAYEQYF

size: .
V: TRBV19
D: TRBD1
J: TRBJ2-3
DNA: TGTGCCAGTAGTATACAGGGGGCTAAAGATACGCAGTATTTT
CDR3: CASSIQGAKDTQYF

size: .
V: TRBV29-1
D: TRBD1
J: TRBJ2-7
DNA: TGCAGCGTGAGGGGACAGGGGGTTACCTACGAGCAGTACTTC
CDR3: CSVRGQGVTYEQYF

size: few
V: TRBV10-1
D: .
J: TRBJ2-7
DNA: TGCGCCAGCAGTGAGAATATCGGCGGTCACTACGAGCAGTACTTC
CDR3: CASSENIGGHYEQYF

size: .
V: TRBV7-2
D: TRBD2
J: TRBJ2-1
DNA: TGTGCCAGCAGCGAACTAGCGGGGGTTTACAATGAGCAGTTCTTC
CDR3: CASSELAGVYNEQFF

size: .
V: TRBV15
D: .
J: TRBJ2-7
DNA: TGTGCCACCAGCAGAGAAGGCGGAGCCCGAGGCGAGCAGTACTTC
CDR3: CATSREGGARGEQYF

size: .
V: TRBV29-1
D: TRBD1
J: TRBJ1-5
DNA: TGCAGCGTTGGACAGGGAGGTCAGCCCCAGCATTTT
CDR3: CSVGQGGQPQHF

size: .
V: TRBV19
D: TRBD2
J: TRBJ2-1
DNA: TGTGCCAGTAGTATAATGGGGTCGGCGGGAGGATACAATGAGCAGTTCTTC
CDR3: CASSIMGSAGGYNEQFF

size: once
V: TRBV2
D: TRBD2
J: TRBJ2-7
DNA: TGTGCCAGCAGGGAGCGGGAGGGCCCCTACGAGCAGTACTTC
CDR3: CASREREGPYEQYF

size: .
V: TRBV5-5
D: TRBD2
J: TRBJ2-1
DNA: TGTGCCAGCAGGGGGCGGGGGGGCTATGAGCAGTTCTTC
CDR3: CASRGRGGYEQFF

size: .
V: TRBV6-6
D: .
J: TRBJ1-5
DNA: TGTGCCAGCAGTTTCCCAGGGGTGGGGCAGCCCCAGCATTTT
CDR3: CASSFPGVGQPQHF

size: .
V: TRBV15
D: TRBD2
J: TRBJ2-7
DNA: TGTGCCACCAGCATAGGCGGGAGTTCCTACGAGCAGTACTTC
CDR3: CATSIGGSSYEQYF

size: .
V: TRBV12-3/TRBV12-4
D: .
J: TRBJ1-2
DNA: TGTGCCAGCAGTTTAAACAGGGAGTATGGCTACACCTTC
CDR3: CASSLNREYGYTF

size: .
V: TRBV5-6
D: .
J: TRBJ1-1
DNA: TGTGCCAGCAGCCCTGATTTGGGGGCGTCGGACACTGAAGCTTTCTTT
CDR3: CASSPDLGASDTEAFF

size: once
V: TRBV3-1/TRBV3-2
D: .
J: TRBJ1-2
DNA: TGTGCCAGCAGCCTTCGTAACAGGGCTGGGGGCTACACCTTC
CDR3: CASSLRNRAGGYTF

size: .
V: TRBV20-1
D: .
J: TRBJ1-3
DNA: TGCAGTGCCGTCGTAGGGGACACCATATATTTT
CDR3: CSAVVGDTIYF

size: .
V: TRBV6-1
D: .
J: TRBJ2-3
DNA: TGTGCCAGCAGTAGGGGAGGAGGCACAGATACGCAGTATTTT
CDR3: CASSRGGGTDTQYF

size: .
V: TRBV20-1
D: .
J: TRBJ2-7
DNA: TGCAGTGCTAGAGGCGCCTACGAGCAGTACTTC
CDR3: CSARGAYEQYF

size: once
V: TRBV19
D: TRBD1
J: TRBJ1-5
DNA: TGTGCCAGTAGTACGCGGGACAGCCGGAATCAGCCCCAGCATTTT
CDR3: CASSTRDSRNQPQHF

size: .
V: TRBV3-1/TRBV3-2
D: TRBD1
J: TRBJ2-7
DNA: TGTGCCAGCAGCCAAGACGTCGGGACAGGGAGCGACGAGCAGTACTTC
CDR3: CASSQDVGTGSDEQYF

size: .
V: TRBV7-9
D: .
J: TRBJ2-3
DNA: TGTGCCAGCAGCTTAGTACAGGTGATCGGACAAGATACGCAGTATTTT
CDR3: CASSLVQVIGQDTQYF

size: .
V: TRBV20-1
D: .
J: TRBJ1-2
DNA: TGCAGTGCTAGTAGGCCGGGAGACTATGGCTACACCTTC
CDR3: CSASRPGDYGYTF

size: .
V: TRBV14
D: .
J: TRBJ2-5
DNA: TGTGCCAGCAGCCAATCTTCAGGGATGGGGGAGACCCAGTACTTC
CDR3: CASSQSSGMGETQYF

size: .
V: TRBV5-6
D: TRBD1
J: TRBJ1-4
DNA: TGTGCCAGCAGCGAGGGGACAGGGGGCCAAGCGAATGAAAAACTGTTTTTT
CDR3: CASSEGTGGQANEKLFF

size: .
V: TRBV30
D: TRBD1
J: TRBJ2-7
DNA: TGTGCCTGGAGCCTATTATGGGACAGAAACTTTACCTACGAGCAGTACTTC
CDR3: CAWSLLWDRNFTYEQYF

size: .
V: TRBV12-5
D: .
J: TRBJ1-3
DNA: TGTGCTAGTGGTCCAAGGGGGGGCTCTGGAAACACCATATATTTT
CDR3: CASGPRGGSGNTIYF

size: .
V: TRBV19
D: TRBD1
J: TRBJ1-4
DNA: TGTGCCAGTAGTATTCGCCGGACAGGATCGGAAGATGAAAAACTGTTTTTT
CDR3: CASSIRRTGSEDEKLFF

size: .
V: TRBV18
D: TRBD1
J: TRBJ1-3
DNA: TGTGCCAGCTCACCTCTCGTGGGGACAGGGGGCTTCCTACGACCCTCTGGAAACACCATATATTTT
CDR3: CASSPLVGTGGFLRPSGNTIYF

size: .
V: TRBV7-2
D: .
J: TRBJ1-2
DNA: TGTGCCAGCAGCTTAGCGCCGGTTAGCGATGGCTACACCTTC
CDR3: CASSLAPVSDGYTF

size: .
V: TRBV14
D: TRBD2
J: TRBJ2-1
DNA: TGTGCCAGCAGCCTCCTAGCGGGGGGGCCTGGTAATGAGCAGTTCTTC
CDR3: CASSLLAGGPGNEQFF

size: few
V: TRBV5-5
D: .
J: TRBJ1-2
DNA: TGTGCCAGCAGCCACAGAACGTACGGTGGCTACACCTTC
CDR3: CASSHRTYGGYTF